This T cell receptor beta chain comes out of a study of human T cells and chemical hapten exposure. As for time point: pre-sensitization, week 0. Noted treatment: therapeutic diphenylcyclopropenone sensitization with weekly scalp DPC. TCRdb used MiXCR to reprocess the RACE reads, holding one entry per CDR3 protein. This table has 250,000 or so distinct CDR3 sequences, approximately 7.5% appearing once. Unmatched junction bases numbered 9, after V lost 2 bases and J lost 2 bases. The CDR3 has 16 residues. Germline CDR1 and CDR2: DFQATT and SNEGSKA (reference sequence). This TCR was recovered from a man aged 18 to 29 with alopecia areata. Some clones in this sample may be carry-over from other donors' samples. The gene calls are TRBV20-1 and TRBJ2-3, with 8 bases identical to TRBD2. The material sequenced was whole blood, taken in connection with sensitization to the hapten diphenylcyclopropenone (DPC). Written as DNA, the CDR3 is TGCAGTGCTAGAACCCCGAGTAGCGGGGTCACAGATACGCAGTATTTT. Translating gives CSARTPSSGVTDTQYF.